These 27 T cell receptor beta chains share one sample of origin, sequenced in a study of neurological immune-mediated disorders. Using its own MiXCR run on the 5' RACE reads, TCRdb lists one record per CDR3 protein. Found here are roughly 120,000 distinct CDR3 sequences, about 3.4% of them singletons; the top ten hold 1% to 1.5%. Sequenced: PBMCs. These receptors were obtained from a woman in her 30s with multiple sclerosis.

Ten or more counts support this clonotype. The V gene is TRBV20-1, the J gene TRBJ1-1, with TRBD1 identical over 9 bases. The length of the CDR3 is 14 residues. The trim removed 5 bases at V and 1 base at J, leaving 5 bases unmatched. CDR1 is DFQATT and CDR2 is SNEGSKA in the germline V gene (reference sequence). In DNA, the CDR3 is TGCAGTGCTGGACTGACAGGGGGGAACACTGAAGCTTTCTTT. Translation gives CSAGLTGGNTEAFF.

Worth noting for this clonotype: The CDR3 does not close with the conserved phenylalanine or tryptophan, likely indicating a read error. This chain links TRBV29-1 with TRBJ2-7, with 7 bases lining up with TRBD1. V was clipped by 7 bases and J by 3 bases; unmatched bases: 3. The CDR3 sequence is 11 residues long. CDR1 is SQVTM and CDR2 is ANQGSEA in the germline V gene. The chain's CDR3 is CSARQGYEQYN. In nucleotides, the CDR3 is TGCAGCGCCAGACAGGGCTACGAGCAGTACAAC.

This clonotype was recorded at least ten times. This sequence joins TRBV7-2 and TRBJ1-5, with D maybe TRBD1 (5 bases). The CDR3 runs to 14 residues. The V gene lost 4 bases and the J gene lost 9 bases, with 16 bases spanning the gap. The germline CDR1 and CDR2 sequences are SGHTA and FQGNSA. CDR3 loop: CASSSWATDRPQHF. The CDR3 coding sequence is TGTGCCAGCAGCTCCTGGGCCACAGACAGGCCCCAGCATTTT. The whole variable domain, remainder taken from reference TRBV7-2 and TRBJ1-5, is GAGVSQSPSNKVTEKGKDVELRCDPISGHTALYWYRQSLGQGLEFLIYFQGNSAPDKSGLPSDRFSAERTGGSVSTLTIQRTQQEDSAVYLCASSSWATDRPQHFGDGTRLSIL.

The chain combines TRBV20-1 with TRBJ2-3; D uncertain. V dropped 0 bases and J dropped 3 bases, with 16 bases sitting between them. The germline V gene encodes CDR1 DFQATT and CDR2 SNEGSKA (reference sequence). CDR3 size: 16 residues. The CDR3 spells CSARDLRSPMTDTQYF. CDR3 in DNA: TGCAGTGCTAGAGATTTGCGCTCACCTATGACAGATACGCAGTATTTT.

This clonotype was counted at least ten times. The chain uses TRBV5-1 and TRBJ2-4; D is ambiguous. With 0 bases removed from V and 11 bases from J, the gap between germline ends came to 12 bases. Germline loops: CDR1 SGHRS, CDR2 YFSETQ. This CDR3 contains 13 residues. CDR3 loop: CASSLEPGRVQYF. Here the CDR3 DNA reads TGCGCCAGCAGCTTGGAACCCGGCCGGGTTCAGTACTTC.

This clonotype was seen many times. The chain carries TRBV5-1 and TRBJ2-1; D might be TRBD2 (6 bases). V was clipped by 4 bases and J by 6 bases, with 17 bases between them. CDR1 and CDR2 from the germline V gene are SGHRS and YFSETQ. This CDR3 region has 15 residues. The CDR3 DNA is TGCGCCAGCAGCGCGACGGGGACTCAAGGCAATGAGCAGTTCTTC. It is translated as CASSATGTQGNEQFF.

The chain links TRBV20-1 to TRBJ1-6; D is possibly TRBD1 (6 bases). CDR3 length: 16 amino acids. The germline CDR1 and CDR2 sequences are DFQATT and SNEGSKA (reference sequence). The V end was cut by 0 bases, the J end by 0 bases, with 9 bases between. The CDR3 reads CSARDTGPSYNSPLHF. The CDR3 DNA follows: TGCAGTGCTAGAGATACAGGGCCCTCCTATAATTCACCCCTCCACTTT.

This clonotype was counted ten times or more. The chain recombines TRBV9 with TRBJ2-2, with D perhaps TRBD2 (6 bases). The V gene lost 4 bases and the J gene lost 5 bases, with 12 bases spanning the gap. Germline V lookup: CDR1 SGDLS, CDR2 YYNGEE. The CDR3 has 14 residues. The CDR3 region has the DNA TGTGCCAGCAGCCCAGGGACTTTTACCGGGGAGCTGTTTTTT. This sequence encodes CASSPGTFTGELFF.

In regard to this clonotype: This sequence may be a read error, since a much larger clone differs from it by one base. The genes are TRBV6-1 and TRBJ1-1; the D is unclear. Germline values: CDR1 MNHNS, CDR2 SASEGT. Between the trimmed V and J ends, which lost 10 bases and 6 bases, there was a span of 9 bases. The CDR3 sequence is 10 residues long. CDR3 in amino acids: CAIRGSEAFF. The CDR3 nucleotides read TGTGCCATCCGGGGATCTGAAGCTTTCTTT.

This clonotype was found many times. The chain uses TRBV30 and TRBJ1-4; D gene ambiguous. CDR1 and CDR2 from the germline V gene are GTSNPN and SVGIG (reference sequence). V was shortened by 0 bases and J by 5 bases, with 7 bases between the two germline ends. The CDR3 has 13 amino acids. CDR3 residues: CAWSVRANEKLFF. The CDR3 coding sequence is TGTGCCTGGAGTGTACGGGCCAATGAAAAACTGTTTTTT.

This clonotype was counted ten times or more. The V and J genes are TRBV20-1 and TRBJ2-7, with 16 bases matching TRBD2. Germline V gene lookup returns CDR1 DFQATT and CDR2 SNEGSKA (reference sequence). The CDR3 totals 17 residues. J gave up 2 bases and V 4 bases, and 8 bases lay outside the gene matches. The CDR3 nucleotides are TGCAGTGCTATATCGCCGGGACTAGCGGGAGGGCCCTACGAGCAGTACTTC. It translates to CSAISPGLAGGPYEQYF.

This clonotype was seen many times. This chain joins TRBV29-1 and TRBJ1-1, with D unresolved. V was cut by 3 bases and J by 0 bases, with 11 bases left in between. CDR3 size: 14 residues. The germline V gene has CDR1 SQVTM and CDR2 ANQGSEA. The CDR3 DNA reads TGCAGCGTTGATCCGACGGAACTGAACACTGAAGCTTTCTTT. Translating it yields CSVDPTELNTEAFF.

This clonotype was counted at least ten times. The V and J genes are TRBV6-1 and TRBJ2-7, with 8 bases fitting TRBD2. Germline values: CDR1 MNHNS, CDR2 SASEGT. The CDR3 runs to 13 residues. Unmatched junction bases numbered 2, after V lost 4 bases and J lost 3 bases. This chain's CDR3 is CASSAGGGYEQYF. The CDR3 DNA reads TGTGCCAGCAGTGCGGGGGGGGGCTACGAGCAGTACTTC.

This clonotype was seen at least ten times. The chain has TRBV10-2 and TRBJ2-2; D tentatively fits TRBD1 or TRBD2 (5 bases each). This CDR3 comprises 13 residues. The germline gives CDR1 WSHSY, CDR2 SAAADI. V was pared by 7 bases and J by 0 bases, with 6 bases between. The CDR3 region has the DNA TGCGCCAGCATGGGGGCGAACACCGGGGAGCTGTTTTTT. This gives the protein CASMGANTGELFF.

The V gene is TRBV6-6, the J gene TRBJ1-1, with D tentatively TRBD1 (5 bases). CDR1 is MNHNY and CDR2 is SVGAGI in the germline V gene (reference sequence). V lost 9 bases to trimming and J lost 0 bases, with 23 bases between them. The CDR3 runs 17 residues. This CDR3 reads CASPPLPLEGVNTEAFF. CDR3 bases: TGTGCCAGTCCCCCCCTCCCTCTAGAAGGGGTGAACACTGAAGCTTTCTTT.

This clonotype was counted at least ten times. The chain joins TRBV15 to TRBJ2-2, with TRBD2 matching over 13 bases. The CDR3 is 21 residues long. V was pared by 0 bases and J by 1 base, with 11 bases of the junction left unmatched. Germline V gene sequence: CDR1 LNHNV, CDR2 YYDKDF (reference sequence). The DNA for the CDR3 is TGTGCCACCAGCAGAGATCTCTCAGGACTAGCGGGGGTCGTGAACACCGGGGAGCTGTTTTTT. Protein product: CATSRDLSGLAGVVNTGELFF.

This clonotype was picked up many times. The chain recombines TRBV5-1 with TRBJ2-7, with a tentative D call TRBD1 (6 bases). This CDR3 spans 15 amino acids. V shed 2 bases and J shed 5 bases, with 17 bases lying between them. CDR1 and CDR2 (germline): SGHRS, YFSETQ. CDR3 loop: CASSFTPGAQDEQYF. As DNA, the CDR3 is TGCGCCAGCAGCTTTACTCCAGGGGCGCAAGACGAGCAGTACTTC.

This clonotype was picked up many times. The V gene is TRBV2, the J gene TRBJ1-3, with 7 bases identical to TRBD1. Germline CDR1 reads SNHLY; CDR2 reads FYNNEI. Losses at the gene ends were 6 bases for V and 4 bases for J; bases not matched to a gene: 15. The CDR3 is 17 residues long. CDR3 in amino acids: CASRLAPNRGSGNTIYF. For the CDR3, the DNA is TGTGCCAGCAGGCTCGCCCCCAACAGGGGTTCAGGAAACACCATATATTTT.

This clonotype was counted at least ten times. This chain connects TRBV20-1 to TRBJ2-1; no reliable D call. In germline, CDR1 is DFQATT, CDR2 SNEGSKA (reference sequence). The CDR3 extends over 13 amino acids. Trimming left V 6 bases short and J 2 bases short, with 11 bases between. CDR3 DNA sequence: TGCAGTGCACCCTGGCGGCCCTACAATGAGCAGTTCTTC. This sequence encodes CSAPWRPYNEQFF.

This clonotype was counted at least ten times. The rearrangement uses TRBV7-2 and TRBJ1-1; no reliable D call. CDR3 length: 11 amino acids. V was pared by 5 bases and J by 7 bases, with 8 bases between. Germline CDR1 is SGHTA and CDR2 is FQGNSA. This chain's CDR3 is CASSLFDEAFF. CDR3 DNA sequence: TGTGCCAGCAGCCTCTTCGATGAAGCTTTCTTT. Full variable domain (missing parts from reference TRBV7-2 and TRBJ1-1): GAGVSQSPSNKVTEKGKDVELRCDPISGHTALYWYRQSLGQGLEFLIYFQGNSAPDKSGLPSDRFSAERTGGSVSTLTIQRTQQEDSAVYLCASSLFDEAFFGQGTRLTVV.

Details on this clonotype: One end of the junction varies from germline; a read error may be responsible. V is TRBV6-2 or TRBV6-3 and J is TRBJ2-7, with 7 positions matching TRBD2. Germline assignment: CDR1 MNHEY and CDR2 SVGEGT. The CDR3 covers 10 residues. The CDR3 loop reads CASRPGLPLF. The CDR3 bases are TGTGCCAGCAGACCGGGACTACCGCTCTTC.

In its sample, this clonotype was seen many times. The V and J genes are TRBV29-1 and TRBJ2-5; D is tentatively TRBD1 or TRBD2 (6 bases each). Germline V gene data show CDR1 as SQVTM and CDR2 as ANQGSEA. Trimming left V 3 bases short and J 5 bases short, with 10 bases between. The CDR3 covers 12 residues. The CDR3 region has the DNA TGCAGCGTTGATGAAGGGGGGGAGACCCAGTACTTC. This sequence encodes CSVDEGGETQYF. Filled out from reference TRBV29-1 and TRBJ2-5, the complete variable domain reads SAVISQKPSRDICQRGTSLTIQCQVDSQVTMMFWYRQQPGQSLTLIATANQGSEATYESGFVIDKFPISRPNLTFSTLTVSNMSPEDSSIYLCSVDEGGETQYFGPGTRLLVL.

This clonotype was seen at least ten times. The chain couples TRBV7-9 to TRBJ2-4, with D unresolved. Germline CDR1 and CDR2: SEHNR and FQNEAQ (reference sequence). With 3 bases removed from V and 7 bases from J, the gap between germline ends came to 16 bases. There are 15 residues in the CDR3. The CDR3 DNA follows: TGTGCCAGCAGCTTTTTAGGCTTGGGTAATAACATTCAGTACTTC. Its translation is CASSFLGLGNNIQYF. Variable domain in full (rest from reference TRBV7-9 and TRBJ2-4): DTGVSQNPRHKITKRGQNVTFRCDPISEHNRLYWYRQTLGQGPEFLTYFQNEAQLEKSRLLSDRFSAERPKGSFSTLEIQRTEQGDSAMYLCASSFLGLGNNIQYFGAGTRLSVL.

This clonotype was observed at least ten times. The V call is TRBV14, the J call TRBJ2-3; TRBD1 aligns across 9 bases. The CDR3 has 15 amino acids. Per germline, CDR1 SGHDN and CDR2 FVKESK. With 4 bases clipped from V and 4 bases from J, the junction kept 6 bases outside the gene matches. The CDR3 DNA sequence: TGTGCCAGCAGCCTTCGGACAGGGGATGCAGATACGCAGTATTTT. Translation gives CASSLRTGDADTQYF. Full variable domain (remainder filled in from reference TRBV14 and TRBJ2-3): EAGVTQFPSHSVIEKGQTVTLRCDPISGHDNLYWYRRVMGKEIKFLLHFVKESKQDESGMPNNRFLAERTGGTYSTLKVQPAELEDSGVYFCASSLRTGDADTQYFGPGTRLTVL.

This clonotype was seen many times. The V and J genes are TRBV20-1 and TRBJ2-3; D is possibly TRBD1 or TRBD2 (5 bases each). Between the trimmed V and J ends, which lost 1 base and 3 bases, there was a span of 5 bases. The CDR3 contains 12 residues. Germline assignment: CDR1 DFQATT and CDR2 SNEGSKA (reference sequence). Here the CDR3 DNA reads TGCAGTGCTAGAGGGGGGACAGATACGCAGTATTTT. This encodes CSARGGTDTQYF.

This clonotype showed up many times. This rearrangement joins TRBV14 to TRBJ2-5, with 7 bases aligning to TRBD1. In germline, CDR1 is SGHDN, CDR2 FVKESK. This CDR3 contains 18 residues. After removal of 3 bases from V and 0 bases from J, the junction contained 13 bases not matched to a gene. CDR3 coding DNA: TGTGCCAGCAGCCAGATCGTACTCCGGGACAGAGACCAAGAGACCCAGTACTTC. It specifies CASSQIVLRDRDQETQYF. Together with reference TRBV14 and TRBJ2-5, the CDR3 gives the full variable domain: EAGVTQFPSHSVIEKGQTVTLRCDPISGHDNLYWYRRVMGKEIKFLLHFVKESKQDESGMPNNRFLAERTGGTYSTLKVQPAELEDSGVYFCASSQIVLRDRDQETQYFGPGTRLLVL.

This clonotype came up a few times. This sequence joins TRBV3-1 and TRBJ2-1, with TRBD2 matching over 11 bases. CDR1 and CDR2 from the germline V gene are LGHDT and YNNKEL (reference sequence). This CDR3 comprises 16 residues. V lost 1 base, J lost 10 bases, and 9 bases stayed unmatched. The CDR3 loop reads CASSQGVETSGGEQFF. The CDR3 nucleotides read TGTGCCAGCAGCCAAGGAGTTGAAACTAGCGGGGGAGAGCAGTTCTTC.